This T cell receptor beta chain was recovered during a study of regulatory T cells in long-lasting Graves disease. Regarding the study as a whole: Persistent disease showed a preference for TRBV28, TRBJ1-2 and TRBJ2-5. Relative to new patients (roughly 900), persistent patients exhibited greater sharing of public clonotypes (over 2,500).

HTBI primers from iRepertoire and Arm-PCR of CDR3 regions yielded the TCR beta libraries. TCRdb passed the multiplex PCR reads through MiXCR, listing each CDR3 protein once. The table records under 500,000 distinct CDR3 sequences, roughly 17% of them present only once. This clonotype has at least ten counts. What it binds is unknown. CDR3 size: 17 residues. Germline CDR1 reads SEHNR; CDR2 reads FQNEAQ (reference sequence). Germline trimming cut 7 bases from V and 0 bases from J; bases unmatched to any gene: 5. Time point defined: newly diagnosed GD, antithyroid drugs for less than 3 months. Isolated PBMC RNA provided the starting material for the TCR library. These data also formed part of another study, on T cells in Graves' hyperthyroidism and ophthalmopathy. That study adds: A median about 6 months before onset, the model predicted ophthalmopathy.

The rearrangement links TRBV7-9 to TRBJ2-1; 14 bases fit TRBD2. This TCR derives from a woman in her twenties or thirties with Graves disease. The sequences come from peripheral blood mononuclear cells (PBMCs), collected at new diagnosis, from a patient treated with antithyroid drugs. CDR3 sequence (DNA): TGTGCCAGCACCACTGGGACTAGCGGGAGCTCCTACAATGAGCAGTTCTTC. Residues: CASTTGTSGSSYNEQFF. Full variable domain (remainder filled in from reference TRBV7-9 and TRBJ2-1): DTGVSQNPRHKITKRGQNVTFRCDPISEHNRLYWYRQTLGQGPEFLTYFQNEAQLEKSRLLSDRFSAERPKGSFSTLEIQRTEQGDSAMYLCASTTGTSGSSYNEQFFGPGTRLTVL.